The clone carrying this T cell receptor beta chain was counted between two and nine times. Its specificity is unknown. The CDR3 spans 12 residues. Germline loops: CDR1 WSHSY, CDR2 SAAADI. V lost 4 bases and J 9 bases, leaving 10 bases between the germline ends. Checkpoint therapy with ipilimumab 1 mg/kg began 14 to 28 days after transplant. This entry belongs to a study of ipilimumab plus nivolumab after autologous stem cell transplantation. Background on the study: The DLBCL cohort had primary refractory and relapsed disease, with 18-month progression-free survival of roughly 86% and 30%.

Some clones are missing from TCRdb's copy, which holds only in-frame ones; the method was immunoSEQ multiplex PCR. The sample has 17,000 or so clones, more than 65% seen once. Study outcomes and limitations: The authors say TCR, Treg and microbiome findings warrant further study.

The clonotype was recovered from a male donor with diffuse large B-cell lymphoma. The gene calls are TRBV10-2 and TRBJ1-3; no clear D. The input for sequencing was PBMCs, taken in a trial of ipilimumab plus nivolumab as post-transplant consolidation. The CDR3 DNA reads as TGCGCCAGCAGTGGGACCGGAGGCACCATATATTTT. It translates to CASSGTGGTIYF.